This T cell receptor (beta chain) appears in the sequencing data of a study of cytotoxic CD8 clonotypes in ibrutinib-treated CLL. Germline V gene sequence: CDR1 SGHTA, CDR2 FQGTGA. J gave up 10 bases and V 5 bases, and 8 bases lay outside the gene matches. This CDR3 has 13 residues. About this clone itself: Its cognate antigen is unknown.

Sequencing was designed to attain a depth spanning 1 in 200,000 to 1 in 1 million T cells. Libraries were prepared by immunoSEQ multiplex PCR; TCRdb keeps only in-frame clonotypes and omits some of them. The repertoire consists of about 68,000 clones, with 68% occurring once and the leading ten covering around 5.8%. General study points: A rise in clonality was seen at ibrutinib response, and a fall back toward baseline was seen at progression. Sustained-remission and progressing patients had different sampling times.

Libraries of TCR beta were made from 1.5 to 2 micrograms of genomic DNA that came from cryopreserved PBMCs. The source of this sequence is a human donor with chronic lymphocytic leukemia. This chain links TRBV7-3 with TRBJ2-1; 7 bases agree with TRBD1. Sample: PBMCs, taken after 12 months of ibrutinib treatment. CDR3 sequence: CASSPTIGGEQFF. In DNA, the CDR3 is TGTGCCAGCAGCCCAACCATAGGGGGCGAGCAGTTCTTC.